The 6 T cell receptor beta chains in this list originate from one sample, sequenced in a study of blood T cells in healthy people across ages. Alongside a J-beta primer mix, a sample-barcoded 5' primer served in a second PCR lasting about 7 to 11 cycles. TCRdb independently ran MiXCR on the 5' RACE reads; one entry per CDR3 protein. The sample holds 700,000 to 800,000 distinct CDR3 sequences; 40% to 45% are singletons and the top ten take 20%. The sample consisted of blood. All receptors come from a woman in her sixties in good health.

Only a few counts were recorded for this clonotype. This sequence joins TRBV7-9 and TRBJ2-5, with 14 bases identical to TRBD2. Trimming removed 4 bases from V and 5 bases from J; junction bases left unmatched: 12. The CDR3 extends over 18 amino acids. CDR1 and CDR2 (germline): SEHNR, FQNEAQ (reference sequence). The CDR3 region has the DNA TGTGCCAGCAGCTCCTCCCGACTAGCGGGGGGGTATCTGGAGACCCAGTACTTC. This translates into CASSSSRLAGGYLETQYF.

This clonotype was seen at least ten times. The J gene is TRBJ2-6, the V gene TRBV29-1; 9 bases line up with TRBD1. The J segment lost 1 base and the V segment lost 2 bases, leaving 6 bases of the junction unmatched. The CDR3 consists of 17 residues. Per the germline V gene, CDR1 is SQVTM and CDR2 is ANQGSEA. Here the CDR3 reads CSVEQTGGRSGANVLTF. DNA of the CDR3: TGCAGCGTTGAACAGACAGGGGGTAGGTCTGGGGCCAACGTCCTGACTTTC.

The genes are TRBV2 and TRBJ2-3; 9 bases agree with TRBD2. The trim removed 8 bases at V and 4 bases at J, leaving 10 bases unmatched. This CDR3 has 15 residues. The V gene's germline CDR1 is SNHLY and CDR2 FYNNEI. CDR3 sequence: CASRPGLALADTQYF. The CDR3 DNA reads as TGTGCCAGCCGACCGGGACTAGCTTTGGCAGATACGCAGTATTTT.

The chain has TRBV28 and TRBJ2-2, with 8 bases that match TRBD1. The CDR3 runs 15 residues. Germline CDR1 MDHEN, CDR2 SYDVKM. Trimming removed 0 bases from V and 3 bases from J; junction bases left unmatched: 0. DNA for the CDR3: TGTGCCAGCAGTTTATGGGACAGGGACACCGGGGAGCTGTTTTTT. Amino acid sequence: CASSLWDRDTGELFF.

This clonotype was counted only a few times. J is TRBJ2-4 and V is TRBV20-1; TRBD1 aligns across 8 bases. Trimming took 4 bases from V and 6 from J; bases not matched to a gene: 8. This CDR3 has 14 amino acids. The germline V gene has CDR1 DFQATT and CDR2 SNEGSKA (reference sequence). The CDR3 reads CSANPQGARNIQYF. The CDR3 DNA reads TGCAGTGCTAATCCTCAGGGGGCGAGAAACATTCAGTACTTC.

A note on this clonotype: This clone may be a read error of a much larger clone one base away. The chain joins TRBV19 to TRBJ2-5; D is tentatively TRBD1 or TRBD2 (5 bases each). The CDR3 sequence is 14 residues long. Per germline, CDR1 LNHDA and CDR2 SQIVND (reference sequence). V gave up 3 bases and J gave up 11 bases, with 19 bases separating them. CDR3 DNA: TGTGCCAGTAGTATGGGGACGGCGCCCAACGGGCAGTACTTC. Its protein product is CASSMGTAPNGQYF.